What follows are 16 T cell receptor beta chains derived from one specimen sequenced in a study of blood T cell repertoires in COVID-19. Measured with immunoSEQ multiplex PCR; TCRdb has only the in-frame clones, and not every one. Of a few hundred thousand clones in the sample, 88% are singletons; the top ten hold roughly 4%. Sequenced material: peripheral blood. The source is a man between 60 and 75 years old who had recovered from COVID-19.

In this sample, this clone turned up once. The J gene is TRBJ2-7, the V gene TRBV6-5; tentatively, D is TRBD1 (6 bases). Per the germline V gene, CDR1 is MNHEY and CDR2 is SVGAGI. The V gene lost 8 bases and the J gene lost 7 bases, with 15 bases spanning the gap. This CDR3 comprises 12 residues. The CDR3 region is CASYLGGGEQYF. In nucleotides, the CDR3 is TGTGCCAGCTATCTAGGGGGTGGAGAGCAGTACTTC.

This rearrangement joins TRBV9 to TRBJ2-5; 7 bases agree with TRBD1. V was clipped by 4 bases and J by 3 bases; unmatched bases: 15. Germline values: CDR1 SGDLS, CDR2 YYNGEE. The CDR3 consists of 17 residues. The CDR3 loop reads CASSPQDRAQGEETQYF. The DNA for the CDR3 is TGTGCCAGCAGCCCACAAGACAGGGCCCAAGGGGAAGAGACCCAGTACTTC.

The rearrangement joins TRBV9 to TRBJ2-1; a possible D gene is TRBD1 (5 bases). Between the trimmed V and J ends, which lost 3 bases and 6 bases, there was a span of 22 bases. This CDR3 region has 17 residues. Germline CDR1 and CDR2: SGDLS and YYNGEE. CDR3 residues: CASSAQVGPNLVNEQFF. The CDR3 DNA reads as TGTGCCAGCAGCGCCCAGGTGGGGCCTAATTTGGTCAATGAGCAGTTCTTC.

The rearrangement uses TRBV13 and TRBJ2-7; a weak D match, TRBD2 (5 bases). This CDR3 region has 14 residues. Trimming cost V 5 bases and J 5 bases, with 16 bases left between them. Germline assignment: CDR1 PRHDT and CDR2 FYEKMQ (reference sequence). The CDR3 DNA is TGTGCCAGCAGCCCGAGGGCAGGTGCGGACGAGCAGTACTTC. It translates to CASSPRAGADEQYF.

This chain connects TRBV6-6 to TRBJ1-2, with TRBD1 matching 8 bases. Trimming removed 5 bases from V and 1 base from J; junction bases left unmatched: 6. The CDR3 extends over 15 amino acids. CDR1 is MNHNY and CDR2 is SVGAGI in the germline V gene (reference sequence). As DNA, the CDR3 is TGTGCCAGCAGTGAGACAGGGGCGATTAACTATGGCTACACCTTC. Its translation: CASSETGAINYGYTF.

The chain recombines TRBV6-4 with TRBJ2-7; 7 nucleotides agree with TRBD1. CDR1 MRHNA and CDR2 SNTAGT come from the germline V gene. The CDR3 spans 14 residues. The V segment lost 10 bases and the J segment 0 bases; nucleotides outside the gene matches: 9. The CDR3 DNA is TGTGCCAACGCCTCTGGGACAGCCTCCTACGAGCAGTACTTC. It is translated as CANASGTASYEQYF.

This CDR3 is CASSLEGVNTEAFF. CDR3 in DNA: TGTGCCAGCAGCTTGGAAGGGGTGAACACTGAAGCTTTCTTT. J is TRBJ1-1 and V is TRBV5-8, with TRBD1 as a possible D gene (5 bases). This CDR3 has 14 amino acids. Germline V CDR1 and CDR2: SGHTS, YDEGEE. The ends were cut back, 0 bases at V and 0 bases at J, with 6 bases in the middle.

The table lists this clone with a count of one. The chain uses TRBV5-1 and TRBJ2-7; D not certain. This CDR3 spans 14 amino acids. The V gene lost 4 bases and the J gene lost 5 bases, with 16 bases spanning the gap. Germline CDR1 and CDR2: SGHRS and YFSETQ. The CDR3 loop reads CASSPKASSDEQYF. CDR3 bases: TGCGCCAGCAGCCCCAAAGCTTCTTCGGACGAGCAGTACTTC.

This sequence joins TRBV2 and TRBJ2-1, with 7 nucleotides matching TRBD2. Trimming at V came to 0 bases and at J to 6 bases, leaving 11 bases not matched to a gene. Germline V CDR1 and CDR2: SNHLY, FYNNEI. The CDR3 has 17 residues. CDR3 sequence reads: CASSEAPGGPTFNEQFF. In nucleotides, the CDR3 is TGTGCCAGCAGTGAAGCGCCGGGGGGTCCAACATTCAATGAGCAGTTCTTC. Based on the CDR3 plus reference TRBV2 and TRBJ2-1, the full variable domain is EPEVTQTPSHQVTQMGQEVILRCVPISNHLYFYWYRQILGQKVEFLVSFYNNEISEKSEIFDDQFSVERPDGSNFTLKIRSTKLEDSAMYFCASSEAPGGPTFNEQFFGPGTRLTVL.

The chain combines TRBV19 with TRBJ1-1, with TRBD1 matching over 8 bases. The junction had 10 bases not matched to a gene; V was cut back by 7 bases and J by 3 bases. The CDR3 sequence is 15 residues long. The germline CDR1 and CDR2 sequences are LNHDA and SQIVND (reference sequence). CDR3 protein: CASNGQGWSDTEAFF. DNA for the CDR3: TGTGCCAGTAACGGACAGGGATGGTCGGACACTGAAGCTTTCTTT.

This chain connects TRBV19 to TRBJ1-5; maybe TRBD1 (5 bases). Germline V gives CDR1 LNHDA, CDR2 SQIVND (reference sequence). This CDR3 has 15 residues. V was shortened by 7 bases and J by 0 bases, with 13 bases between the two germline ends. DNA of the CDR3: TGTGCCAGTAACTTAGGGGCGCTTAGCAATCAGCCCCAGCATTTT. Protein sequence: CASNLGALSNQPQHF.

J is TRBJ1-1 and V is TRBV20-1, with D possibly TRBD1 on 5 matching bases. This CDR3 region has 11 residues. The germline V gene encodes CDR1 DFQATT and CDR2 SNEGSKA (reference sequence). V gave up 5 bases and J gave up 10 bases, with 14 bases separating them. The CDR3 loop is CSASRRDSAFF. In DNA, the CDR3 is TGCAGTGCTTCCCGACGGGACTCAGCTTTCTTT.

The chain recombines TRBV30 with TRBJ2-7, with 7 bases aligning to TRBD1. V lost 0 bases to trimming and J lost 9 bases; unmatched junction nucleotides: 14. This CDR3 has 15 amino acids. The V gene's germline CDR1 is GTSNPN and CDR2 SVGIG (reference sequence). This CDR3 reads CAWSVRGVGPGGQYF. In nucleotides, the CDR3 is TGTGCCTGGAGTGTACGGGGAGTGGGGCCAGGGGGGCAGTACTTC.

This clone appeared once. The gene calls are TRBV12-3 or TRBV12-4 and TRBJ2-2; the match to TRBD1 covers 7 bases. The CDR3 has 13 amino acids. V shed 8 bases and J 4 bases; nucleotides not matched to a gene: 4. The DNA for the CDR3 is TGTGCCAGCGGCACAGGGGTCACCGGGGAGCTGTTTTTT. Its protein product is CASGTGVTGELFF.

The chain recombines TRBV6-5 with TRBJ2-7; 8 positions agree with TRBD1. The J segment lost 0 bases and the V segment lost 6 bases, leaving 7 bases of the junction unmatched. The V gene's germline CDR1 is MNHEY and CDR2 SVGAGI. The CDR3 loop spans 15 amino acids. The CDR3 nucleotides read TGTGCCAGCAGACCCGACAGGGGAAGCTCCTACGAGCAGTACTTC. Translated: CASRPDRGSSYEQYF.

The sample holds one count of this clone. The genes are TRBV4-2 and TRBJ2-7, with a weak D call TRBD1 (5 bases). This CDR3 comprises 15 residues. The V and J ends lost 0 bases and 5 bases respectively, with 14 bases between them. Germline CDR1 reads LGHNA; CDR2 reads YNFKEQ. The CDR3 protein is CASSQEDSSFDEQYF. In nucleotides, the CDR3 is TGTGCCAGCAGCCAAGAAGACAGCTCTTTCGACGAGCAGTACTTC.